One and the same sample provided the 8 T cell receptor beta chains below, sequenced in a study of cytomegalovirus exposure and HLA in healthy donors. Profiled with immunoSEQ multiplex PCR; TCRdb holds only in-frame clones, not every one. There are roughly 100,000 clones in the sample; about 88% occur only once, and roughly 4% lies in the top ten. Sequenced sample: PBMCs. These TCRs come from a woman aged 18-29 years in good health and CMV-seropositive.

The rearrangement joins TRBV28 to TRBJ1-3; 7 bases agree with TRBD1. The CDR3 has 14 amino acids. With V trimmed by 8 bases and J by 2 bases, 6 bases remained unmatched. Germline values: CDR1 MDHEN, CDR2 SYDVKM. CDR3 sequence: CASCRGGTGNTIYF. The CDR3 nucleotides read TGTGCCAGCTGCAGAGGGGGCACTGGAAACACCATATATTTT. Full variable domain (outside the CDR3, taken from reference TRBV28 and TRBJ1-3): DVKVTQSSRYLVKRTGEKVFLECVQDMDHENMFWYRQDPGLGLRLIYFSYDVKMKEKGDIPEGYSVSREKKERFSLILESASTNQTSMYLCASCRGGTGNTIYFGEGSWLTVV.

The genes are TRBV10-2 and TRBJ2-7; 8 bases are shared with TRBD2. CDR1 is WSHSY, CDR2 SAAADI, per germline. V was clipped by 3 bases and J by 10 bases; unmatched bases: 2. The CDR3 has 11 amino acids. CDR3 loop: CASSESGRQYF. As DNA, the CDR3 is TGCGCCAGCAGTGAAAGCGGGAGACAGTACTTC.

This chain joins TRBV27 and TRBJ2-3, with D possibly TRBD1 on 5 matching bases. Between the trimmed V and J ends, which lost 2 bases and 4 bases, there was a span of 13 bases. The germline gives CDR1 MNHEY, CDR2 SMNVEV (reference sequence). The CDR3 is made up of 15 amino acids. The CDR3 loop reads CASSLGASSADTQYF. CDR3 nucleotide sequence: TGTGCCAGCAGTTTAGGGGCCTCCAGCGCAGATACGCAGTATTTT.

This clone was found once. The chain uses TRBV19 and TRBJ1-1; D ambiguous. CDR3 size: 15 residues. Deletions cut 4 bases from V and 0 bases from J, with 12 bases between. Germline lookup yields CDR1 LNHDA and CDR2 SQIVND (reference sequence). CDR3 in amino acids: CASSKVGPMNTEAFF. The CDR3 DNA sequence: TGTGCCAGTAGTAAAGTGGGCCCTATGAACACTGAAGCTTTCTTT.

In this sample, this clone turned up a few times. One end of the junction fails to match germline, which may point to a read error. The CDR3 DNA reads as TGCAGCGTTGAATGGGGCATTACTGGAGCTTTCTTT. Its translation is CSVEWGITGAFF. This chain connects TRBV29-1 to TRBJ1-1, with D tentatively TRBD1 (5 bases). CDR1 and CDR2 from the germline V gene are SQVTM and ANQGSEA. The CDR3 spans 12 residues.

The V gene is TRBV2, the J gene TRBJ1-2; no clear D gene. This CDR3 region has 14 residues. The germline V and J ends were trimmed by 6 bases and 4 bases, with 15 bases remaining between them. Germline loops: CDR1 SNHLY, CDR2 FYNNEI. The CDR3 sequence: CASRPPGRGYGYTF. The CDR3 bases are TGTGCCAGCAGACCGCCAGGACGGGGCTATGGCTACACCTTC.

The rearrangement joins TRBV11-2 to TRBJ2-5; 11 bases agree with TRBD2. Per germline, CDR1 SGHAT and CDR2 FQNNGV. V was pared by 0 bases and J by 4 bases, with 4 bases of the junction left unmatched. The CDR3 is 16 amino acids. CDR3: CASSLDLAGGPETQYF. CDR3 nucleotide sequence: TGTGCCAGCAGCTTAGATTTAGCGGGAGGGCCAGAGACCCAGTACTTC.

The chain recombines TRBV14 with TRBJ1-1; possible D gene TRBD1, 5 bases. The V end lost 5 bases, the J end lost 4 bases, and 17 bases lay between the germline ends. The CDR3 consists of 15 residues. Germline V gene data show CDR1 as SGHDN and CDR2 as FVKESK. This CDR3 is CASSASRGLGTEAFF. The CDR3, as DNA: TGTGCCAGCAGCGCTTCGAGGGGACTGGGCACTGAAGCTTTCTTT.